The 18 T cell receptor beta chains below were found in one sample sequenced in a study of molecular identifiers for immune sequencing clone quantification. From the PCR reads, TCRdb called clonotypes with MiXCR, one entry per CDR3 protein. Here the sample spans about 7,800 distinct CDR3 sequences, approximately 35% being singletons. The sequencing input was naive CD8+ T cells from blood, with Jurkat cell RNA spiked in. Stated subset: FACS-sorted CD8+CD4-CCR7+CD45RA+ naive T cells. These receptor sequences come from a human donor in good health. Some libraries in this study had Jurkat cell RNA spiked in.

The V call is TRBV10-2, the J call TRBJ1-1, with TRBD1 as a possible D gene (5 bases). Trimming cost V 6 bases and J 0 bases, with 11 bases left between them. Germline CDR1 WSHSY, CDR2 SAAADI. There are 14 residues in the CDR3. CDR3 bases: TGCGCCAGCAGCCTCCGGGGCATGAACACTGAAGCTTTCTTT. The encoded protein is CASSLRGMNTEAFF.

This clonotype was found a few times. The chain uses TRBV27 and TRBJ2-7, with 7 bases aligning to TRBD1. Trimming cost V 2 bases and J 5 bases; bases outside gene matches: 6. This CDR3 is built from 14 residues. The germline gives CDR1 MNHEY, CDR2 SMNVEV (reference sequence). CDR3 amino acids: CASSLQGTVDEQYF. As DNA, the CDR3 is TGTGCCAGCAGTTTACAAGGGACAGTCGACGAGCAGTACTTC.

For this clonotype: Lacking the conserved final phenylalanine or tryptophan, this CDR3 likely reflects a read error. The chain joins TRBV28 to TRBJ2-3, with 8 bases fitting TRBD2. Looked up from germline, CDR1 is MDHEN and CDR2 is SYDVKM. This CDR3 region has 17 residues. Unmatched junction bases numbered 10, after V lost 4 bases and J lost 1 base. In nucleotides, the CDR3 is TGTGCCAGCAGTTCCTATGAAGCGGGAGTGGGCACAGATACGCAGTATTTA. This translates into CASSSYEAGVGTDTQYL.

About this clonotype: Because the CDR3 is missing its conserved closing phenylalanine or tryptophan, this is likely a read error. The DNA is omitted, as the CDR3 cannot be located on it reliably, and the CDR3 follows TCRdb's listing. The V call is TRBV4-3, the J call TRBJ2-2; TRBD1 is the table's D call and was not checked against the DNA. The CDR3 spans 15 residues, counting both ends. Germline loops: CDR1 LGHNA, CDR2 YSLEER. CDR3 residues: CASSQWGTNTGELLI.

The V and J genes are TRBV11-2 and TRBJ2-1; D remains ambiguous. V was pared by 3 bases and J by 5 bases, with 11 bases between. CDR1 SGHAT and CDR2 FQNNGV come from the germline V gene. This CDR3 region has 14 residues. In DNA, the CDR3 is TGTGCCAGCAGCTTTTCGGTAGAGAACAATGAGCAGTTCTTC. Its protein is CASSFSVENNEQFF.

The V call is TRBV20-1, the J call TRBJ2-3, with TRBD2 as a possible D gene (5 bases). This CDR3 has 17 residues. Between the trimmed V and J ends, which lost 2 bases and 1 base, there was a span of 19 bases. Germline values: CDR1 DFQATT, CDR2 SNEGSKA (reference sequence). CDR3 sequence (DNA): TGCAGTGCTAGAAGTTCCCAAGGGAGCATCCGCACAGATACGCAGTATTTT. Its protein is CSARSSQGSIRTDTQYF.

This clonotype was seen a few times. The chain carries TRBV27 and TRBJ2-4; no clear D. The CDR3 runs to 14 residues. Germline V gene lookup returns CDR1 MNHEY and CDR2 SMNVEV (reference sequence). Trimming stripped 6 bases from V and 0 bases from J, with 9 bases between. The CDR3 region is CASRVGLAKNIQYF. In DNA form, the CDR3 reads TGTGCCAGCAGAGTAGGGCTAGCCAAAAACATTCAGTACTTC.

The chain employs TRBV7-9 and TRBJ2-1; D is tentatively TRBD1 or TRBD2 (5 bases each). The V gene's germline CDR1 is SEHNR and CDR2 FQNEAQ (reference sequence). The CDR3 runs 15 residues. The V end lost 5 bases, the J end lost 3 bases, and 14 bases lay between the germline ends. As DNA, the CDR3 is TGTGCCAGCAGCCCCAGACAGCGGAGCTACAATGAGCAGTTCTTC. It translates to CASSPRQRSYNEQFF.

As for this clonotype: Compared with germline, one end of the junction differs, possibly owing to a read error. The genes are TRBV28 and TRBJ2-7; D gene uncertain. CDR1 and CDR2 from the germline V gene are MDHEN and SYDVKM. This CDR3 is built from 15 residues. The CDR3 sequence: CASSHRPSAAYGQYF. Written as DNA, the CDR3 is TGTGCCAGCAGCCATCGCCCTAGTGCGGCCTACGGGCAGTACTTC.

In its sample, this clonotype is medium-sized (0.01 to 0.1%). This sequence joins TRBV2 and TRBJ1-5; D is uncertain. The CDR3 totals 16 residues. Per germline, CDR1 SNHLY and CDR2 FYNNEI. V dropped 3 bases and J dropped 2 bases, with 14 bases sitting between them. Here the CDR3 DNA reads TGTGCCAGCAGTGATTCGGAGGCGTGGGGCAATCAGCCCCAGCATTTT. Translating gives CASSDSEAWGNQPQHF. The variable domain in full, with the rest retrieved from reference TRBV2 and TRBJ1-5, is EPEVTQTPSHQVTQMGQEVILRCVPISNHLYFYWYRQILGQKVEFLVSFYNNEISEKSEIFDDQFSVERPDGSNFTLKIRSTKLEDSAMYFCASSDSEAWGNQPQHFGDGTRLSIL.

This clonotype was picked up a small number of times. The chain is built from TRBV27 and TRBJ2-3; 7 bases map to TRBD1. Trimming removed 5 bases from V and 7 bases from J; junction bases left unmatched: 12. This CDR3 spans 15 amino acids. The germline CDR1 and CDR2 sequences are MNHEY and SMNVEV (reference sequence). The CDR3 DNA follows: TGTGCCAGCAGTCCAGACCCGACAGGGTCAAATACGCAGTATTTT. Amino acids: CASSPDPTGSNTQYF.

The chain couples TRBV6-2 or TRBV6-3 to TRBJ2-3; 7 nucleotides align to TRBD1. The junction had 2 bases not matched to a gene; V was cut back by 7 bases and J by 1 base. Germline assignment: CDR1 MNHEY and CDR2 SVGEGT. The length of the CDR3 is 13 residues. CDR3 nucleotide sequence: TGTGCCAGCACGGACAGGCGCACAGATACGCAGTATTTT. Its protein product is CASTDRRTDTQYF.

The gene calls are TRBV11-2 and TRBJ2-2, with TRBD2 as a possible D gene (5 bases). Trimming pared 3 bases from V and 3 bases from J, leaving 14 bases between. The CDR3 is 16 amino acids. Per germline, CDR1 SGHAT and CDR2 FQNNGV. Written as DNA, the CDR3 is TGTGCCAGCAGCTTCGGGTGGCTAGCAGACACCGGGGAGCTGTTTTTT. Translation: CASSFGWLADTGELFF.

This rearrangement joins TRBV18 to TRBJ2-2, with 7 bases matching TRBD2. The CDR3 length is 15 residues. The V segment lost 3 bases and the J segment 5 bases; nucleotides outside the gene matches: 6. Germline CDR1 KGHSH, CDR2 LQKENI. In DNA, the CDR3 is TGTGCCAGCTCACCGCCGGGAGGAAGGACCGGGGAGCTGTTTTTT. Protein product: CASSPPGGRTGELFF. Full variable domain (remainder filled in from reference TRBV18 and TRBJ2-2): NAGVMQNPRHLVRRRGQEARLRCSPMKGHSHVYWYRQLPEEGLKFMVYLQKENIIDESGMPKERFSAEFPKEGPSILRIQQVVRGDSAAYFCASSPPGGRTGELFFGEGSRLTVL.

In its sample, this clonotype was seen once. One base away lies a much larger clone, so this may be a sequencing read error. The genes are TRBV7-9 and TRBJ2-3; D is unclear. The germline gives CDR1 SEHNR, CDR2 FQNEAQ (reference sequence). There are 12 residues in the CDR3. The DNA of the CDR3 is TGTGCCAGCTGCTTACTCACAGATACGCAGTATTTT. It encodes CASCLLTDTQYF.

In this sample, this clonotype turned up a few times. The gene calls are TRBV27 and TRBJ2-7; D may be TRBD1 (6 bases). V was trimmed by 5 bases and J by 5 bases, leaving 13 bases between them. The CDR3 spans 13 residues. Germline V gives CDR1 MNHEY, CDR2 SMNVEV (reference sequence). CDR3 bases: TGTGCCAGCAGTGTTACAGGGTACCACGAGCAGTACTTC. This gives the protein CASSVTGYHEQYF.

Relative to its sample, this clonotype is medium-sized. The chain recombines TRBV6-5 with TRBJ2-5, with D hard to call. From germline, CDR1 is MNHEY and CDR2 SVGAGI. The CDR3 runs 15 residues. Trimming shortened V by 6 bases and J by 1 base, and 15 bases separated the two germline ends. CDR3 DNA sequence: TGTGCCAGCAGGATCGACACCTTGGGCCAAGAGACCCAGTACTTC. Its translation: CASRIDTLGQETQYF.

The table lists this clonotype with a count of one. Since no conserved phenylalanine or tryptophan closes the CDR3, a read error is the likely cause. The chain links TRBV14 to TRBJ2-3; 9 nucleotides line up with TRBD1. After removal of 1 base from V and 1 base from J, the junction contained 18 bases not matched to a gene. This CDR3 contains 21 residues. Germline assignment: CDR1 SGHDN and CDR2 FVKESK. This CDR3 reads CASSQVVFMDRGHLGTDTQYC. CDR3 nucleotide sequence: TGTGCCAGCAGCCAAGTGGTATTTATGGACAGGGGTCACTTAGGCACAGATACGCAGTATTGT.